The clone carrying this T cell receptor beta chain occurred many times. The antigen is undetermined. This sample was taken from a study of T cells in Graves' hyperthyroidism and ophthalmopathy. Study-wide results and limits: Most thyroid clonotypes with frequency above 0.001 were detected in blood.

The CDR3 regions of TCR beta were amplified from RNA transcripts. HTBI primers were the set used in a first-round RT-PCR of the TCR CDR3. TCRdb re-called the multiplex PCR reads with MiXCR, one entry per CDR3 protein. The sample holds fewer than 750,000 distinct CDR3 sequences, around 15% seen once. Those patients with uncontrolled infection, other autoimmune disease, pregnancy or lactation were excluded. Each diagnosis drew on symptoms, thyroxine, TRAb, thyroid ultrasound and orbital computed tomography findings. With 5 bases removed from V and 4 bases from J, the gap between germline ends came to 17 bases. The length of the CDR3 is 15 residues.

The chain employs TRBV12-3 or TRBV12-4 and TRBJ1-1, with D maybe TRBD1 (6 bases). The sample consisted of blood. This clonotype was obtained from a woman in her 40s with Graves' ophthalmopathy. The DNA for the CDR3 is TGTGCCAGCAGTCCCCGGGGGGGGGCGGGCACTGAAGCTTTCTTT. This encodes CASSPRGGAGTEAFF.